The sequence of this TCR beta chain was determined in a study of blood T cell repertoires in COVID-19. Overall study: Sites in the United States, Italy and Spain provided acute and convalescent COVID-19 samples.

From germline, CDR1 is SGHTS and CDR2 YDEGEE. The V gene lost 4 bases and the J gene lost 4 bases, with 15 bases spanning the gap. CDR3 size: 15 residues. Clones were sequenced by immunoSEQ multiplex PCR, and TCRdb holds only the in-frame ones, with some missing. Among 150,000 to 190,000 clones listed, around 80% were seen once. Participant ages covered roughly 18 to 89 years across 20 to 30 US areas. V gene TRBV5-8 combines with J gene TRBJ1-5; possible D gene TRBD1, 6 bases. Sequenced sample: PBMCs or T cells enriched from blood (not recorded which). This clonotype originated in a man aged 45 to 65 who had recovered from COVID-19. DNA of the CDR3: TGTGCCAGCAGCGCCGGACAGCCACCAAATCAGCCCCAGCATTTT. Its translation: CASSAGQPPNQPQHF.